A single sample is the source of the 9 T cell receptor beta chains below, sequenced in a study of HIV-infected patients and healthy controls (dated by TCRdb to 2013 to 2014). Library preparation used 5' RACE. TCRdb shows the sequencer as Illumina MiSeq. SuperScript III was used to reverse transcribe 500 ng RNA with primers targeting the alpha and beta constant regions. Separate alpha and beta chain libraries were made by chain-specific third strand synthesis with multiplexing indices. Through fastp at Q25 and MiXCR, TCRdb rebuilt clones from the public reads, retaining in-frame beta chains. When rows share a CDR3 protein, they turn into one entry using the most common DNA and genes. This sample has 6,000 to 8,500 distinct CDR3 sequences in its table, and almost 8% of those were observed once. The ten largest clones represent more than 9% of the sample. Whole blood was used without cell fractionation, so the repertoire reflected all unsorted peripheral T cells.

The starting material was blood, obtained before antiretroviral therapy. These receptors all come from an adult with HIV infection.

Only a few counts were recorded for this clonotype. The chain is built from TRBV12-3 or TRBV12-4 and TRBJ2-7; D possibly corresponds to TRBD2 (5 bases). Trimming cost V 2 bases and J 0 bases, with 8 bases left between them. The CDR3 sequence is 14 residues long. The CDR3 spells CASSLNGISYEQYF. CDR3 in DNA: TGTGCCAGCAGTTTAAACGGGATCTCCTACGAGCAGTACTTC.

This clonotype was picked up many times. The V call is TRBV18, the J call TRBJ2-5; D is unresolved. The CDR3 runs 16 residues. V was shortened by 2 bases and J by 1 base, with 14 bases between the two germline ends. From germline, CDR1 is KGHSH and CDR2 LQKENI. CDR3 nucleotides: TGTGCCAGCTCACCAAGTGAGAACTCAATCCAAGAGACCCAGTACTTC. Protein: CASSPSENSIQETQYF.

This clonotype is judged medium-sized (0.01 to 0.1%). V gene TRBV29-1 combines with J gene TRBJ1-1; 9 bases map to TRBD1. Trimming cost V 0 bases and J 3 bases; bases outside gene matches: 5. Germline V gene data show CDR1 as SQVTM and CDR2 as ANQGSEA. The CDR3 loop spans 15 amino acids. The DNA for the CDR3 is TGCAGCGTTGAAGAGTCTTGGACAGGGGACACTGAAGCTTTCTTT. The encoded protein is CSVEESWTGDTEAFF.

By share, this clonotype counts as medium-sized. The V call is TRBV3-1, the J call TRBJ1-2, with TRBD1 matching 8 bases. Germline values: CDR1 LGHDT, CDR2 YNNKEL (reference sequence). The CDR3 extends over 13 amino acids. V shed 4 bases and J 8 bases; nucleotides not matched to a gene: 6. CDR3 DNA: TGTGCCAGCAGCCCCGGGACAGGCCGCGGCTACACCTTC. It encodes CASSPGTGRGYTF.

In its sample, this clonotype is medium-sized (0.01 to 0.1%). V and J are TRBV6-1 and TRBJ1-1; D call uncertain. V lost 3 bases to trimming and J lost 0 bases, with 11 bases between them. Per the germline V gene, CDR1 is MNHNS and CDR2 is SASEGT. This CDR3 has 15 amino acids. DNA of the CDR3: TGTGCCAGCAGTGATCAGCCTTATATGAACACTGAAGCTTTCTTT. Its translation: CASSDQPYMNTEAFF.

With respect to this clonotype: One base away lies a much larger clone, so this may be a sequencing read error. The CDR3 protein is CASSLGANYGYTF. Here the CDR3 DNA reads TGTGCCAGCAGCTTAGGAGCGAACTATGGCTACACCTTC. The genes are TRBV11-2 and TRBJ1-2; the D is unclear. Deletions cut 1 base from V and 2 bases from J, with 5 bases between. CDR3 length: 13 amino acids. Germline CDR1 is SGHAT and CDR2 is FQNNGV.

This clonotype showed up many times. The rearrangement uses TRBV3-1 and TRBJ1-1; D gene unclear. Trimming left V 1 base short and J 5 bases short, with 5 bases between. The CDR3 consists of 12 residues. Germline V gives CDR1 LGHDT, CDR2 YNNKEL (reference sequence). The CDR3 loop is CASSQVGTEAFF. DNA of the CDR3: TGTGCCAGCAGCCAAGTGGGGACTGAAGCTTTCTTT.

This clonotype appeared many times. CDR3 DNA: TGTGCCAGCAGCCAAGGACAGGGACCTTATAGCAATCAGCCCCAGCATTTT. Its translation: CASSQGQGPYSNQPQHF. The chain has TRBV27 and TRBJ1-5; 8 nucleotides line up with TRBD1. Germline V lookup: CDR1 MNHEY, CDR2 SMNVEV (reference sequence). The ends lost 6 bases at V and 0 bases at J; junction bases unmatched: 10. The CDR3 runs to 17 residues.

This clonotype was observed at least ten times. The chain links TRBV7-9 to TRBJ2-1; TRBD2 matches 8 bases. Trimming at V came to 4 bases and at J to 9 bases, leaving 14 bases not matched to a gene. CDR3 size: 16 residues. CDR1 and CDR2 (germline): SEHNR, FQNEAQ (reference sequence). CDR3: CASSSRGPTSVVEQFF. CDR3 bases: TGTGCCAGCAGCTCCCGGGGACCGACTAGCGTGGTTGAGCAGTTCTTC.